This TCR beta chain is drawn from a study of radiotherapy plus CTLA-4 blockade in lung cancer. Study-level information: Objective response rate was more than 15%; disease control rate, approximately 30%. Whole-study findings and limits: Reported findings show early blood T cell clone dynamics, with interferon-beta, best predicted response. TCR clones of tumor origin grew in blood after radiotherapy plus ipilimumab.

Generated by immunoSEQ multiplex PCR, the TCRdb table keeps only in-frame clones and is missing some. The repertoire consists of over 100,000 clones, with more than 80% occurring once and the leading ten covering about 7%. Treatment of patients with chemo-refractory metastatic non-small-cell lung cancer consisted of focal radiation plus CTLA-4 blockade with ipilimumab. CDR1 and CDR2 (germline): MNHEY, SVGAGI. The CDR3 is 10 residues long. The V end was cut by 10 bases, the J end by 3 bases, with 6 bases between. This clone was counted once. What it recognizes is unknown. The V gene is TRBV6-5, the J gene TRBJ2-5; no clear D. This clonotype originated in a human donor with non-small cell lung cancer that progressed on radiotherapy plus ipilimumab. The sample consisted of peripheral blood, taken from a patient treated with radiotherapy plus ipilimumab. The CDR3 loop reads CATLKETQYF. The CDR3 region has the DNA TGTGCCACCCTTAAAGAGACCCAGTACTTC.